The sequence of this T cell receptor (beta chain) was determined in a study of cytomegalovirus exposure and HLA in healthy donors. Study-wide findings and caveats: Altogether, 150 to 200 TCR beta chains were recorded as cytomegalovirus-associated. A few CMV-associated chains proved CMV antigen-specific in vitro. Reports described diagnosis of cytomegalovirus status by the classifier as highly specific and sensitive. Many donors shared some public TCRs, even though most TCR sequences were rare.

Clones were sequenced by immunoSEQ multiplex PCR, and TCRdb holds only the in-frame ones, with some missing. The profile shows 150,000 to 180,000 clones, approximately 86% of them singletons. The CDR3 spans 15 residues. The germline V gene has CDR1 WSHSY and CDR2 SAAADI. V shed 6 bases and J shed 0 bases, with 15 bases lying between them. For this clone: Its antigen is unidentified.

This receptor was identified in a man aged 18 to 29 in good health and CMV-seropositive. The sequenced material came from PBMCs. The V call is TRBV10-2, the J call TRBJ2-7, with a possible D match to TRBD1 (6 bases). This chain's CDR3 is CASRETGPSSYEQYF. In nucleotides, the CDR3 is TGCGCCAGCAGGGAGACAGGCCCGAGCTCCTACGAGCAGTACTTC.